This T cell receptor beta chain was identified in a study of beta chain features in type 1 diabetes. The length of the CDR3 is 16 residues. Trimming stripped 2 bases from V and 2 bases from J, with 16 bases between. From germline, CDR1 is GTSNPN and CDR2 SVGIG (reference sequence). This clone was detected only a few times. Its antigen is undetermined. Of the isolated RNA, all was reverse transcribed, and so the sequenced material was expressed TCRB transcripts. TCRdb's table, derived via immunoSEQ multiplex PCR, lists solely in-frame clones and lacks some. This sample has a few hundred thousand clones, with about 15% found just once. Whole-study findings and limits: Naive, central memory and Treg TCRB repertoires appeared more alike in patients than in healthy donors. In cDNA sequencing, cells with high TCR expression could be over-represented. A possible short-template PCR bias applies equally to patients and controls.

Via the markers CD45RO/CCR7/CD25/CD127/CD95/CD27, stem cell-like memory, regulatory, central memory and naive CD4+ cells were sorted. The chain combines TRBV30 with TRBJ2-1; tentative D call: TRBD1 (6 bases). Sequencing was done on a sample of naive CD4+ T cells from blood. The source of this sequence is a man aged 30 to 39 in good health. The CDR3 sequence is CAWSHQTGITYNEQFF. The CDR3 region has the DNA TGTGCCTGGAGTCACCAGACAGGAATTACCTACAATGAGCAGTTCTTC.